One and the same sample provided the 32 T cell receptor beta chains below, sequenced in a study of cytomegalovirus exposure and HLA in healthy donors. The study ran its PCR with 60 Vbeta and 13 Jbeta primers. Assay used: immunoSEQ multiplex PCR; TCRdb lists only in-frame clones, some missing. The sample shows roughly 160,000 clones, 70% to 80% of them seen only once. The sequencing input was PBMCs. The receptors stem from a man aged 25-40 years in good health and CMV-seropositive.

The V call is TRBV5-4, the J call TRBJ2-5, with D hard to call. This CDR3 comprises 13 residues. V lost 0 bases to trimming and J lost 5 bases, with 8 bases between them. Looked up from germline, CDR1 is SGHNT and CDR2 is YYREEE (reference sequence). The CDR3 DNA reads as TGTGCCAGCAGCTTGGCCGGGTGGGAGACCCAGTACTTC. Translating it yields CASSLAGWETQYF.

J is TRBJ2-5 and V is TRBV7-6, with 7 nucleotides matching TRBD1. V lost 1 base to trimming and J lost 7 bases; unmatched junction nucleotides: 6. Germline V gene lookup returns CDR1 SGHVS and CDR2 FNYEAQ. This CDR3 is built from 14 residues. CDR3 amino acids: CASSLGGTVATQYF. In nucleotides, the CDR3 is TGTGCCAGCAGCTTAGGAGGGACAGTTGCGACCCAGTACTTC.

This chain joins TRBV9 and TRBJ2-2; 11 bases map to TRBD1. From germline, CDR1 is SGDLS and CDR2 YYNGEE. This CDR3 contains 15 residues. The V and J ends lost 0 bases and 7 bases, in that order; junction bases with no gene match: 2. CDR3 bases: TGTGCCAGCAGCGTAGTGGGACAGGGGGTCGGGGAGCTGTTTTTT. It translates to CASSVVGQGVGELFF.

J is TRBJ1-5 and V is TRBV7-2; 7 bases line up with TRBD1. CDR1 and CDR2 from the germline V gene are SGHTA and FQGNSA. The J segment lost 0 bases and the V segment lost 2 bases, leaving 10 bases of the junction unmatched. CDR3 length: 18 residues. CDR3 protein: CASSLRPGQLDSNQPQHF. The DNA of the CDR3 is TGTGCCAGCAGCTTACGCCCGGGACAGTTGGATAGCAATCAGCCCCAGCATTTT.

V is TRBV7-3 and J is TRBJ2-2, with D unresolved. Germline V gene sequence: CDR1 SGHTA, CDR2 FQGTGA. Trimming removed 2 bases at V and 7 bases at J, with 8 bases between. The CDR3 has 13 residues. CDR3 DNA: TGTGCCAGCAGCTTACCCCCGGGCGGGGAGCTGTTTTTT. Translation: CASSLPPGGELFF.

The rearrangement links TRBV20-1 to TRBJ1-1; possible D gene TRBD1, 5 bases. V was cut by 8 bases and J by 8 bases, with 15 bases left in between. Germline loops: CDR1 DFQATT, CDR2 SNEGSKA (reference sequence). The CDR3 loop spans 11 amino acids. The CDR3 here is CSTTGLREAFF. CDR3 bases: TGCAGTACTACAGGTTTACGGGAAGCTTTCTTT.

The chain is built from TRBV18 and TRBJ2-5; D may be TRBD1 (5 bases). There are 12 residues in the CDR3. Germline loops: CDR1 KGHSH, CDR2 LQKENI. V was clipped by 2 bases and J by 5 bases, with 6 bases between them. The CDR3 protein is CASSPSGETQYF. CDR3 nucleotide sequence: TGTGCCAGCTCACCATCAGGGGAGACCCAGTACTTC. Combining the CDR3 with reference TRBV18 and TRBJ2-5 gives the whole variable domain NAGVMQNPRHLVRRRGQEARLRCSPMKGHSHVYWYRQLPEEGLKFMVYLQKENIIDESGMPKERFSAEFPKEGPSILRIQQVVRGDSAAYFCASSPSGETQYFGPGTRLLVL.

The J gene is TRBJ2-1, the V gene TRBV11-3, with D perhaps TRBD2 (7 bases). Germline-derived CDR1 and CDR2 are SGHNT and YENEEA. The CDR3 sequence is 15 residues long. The V end lost 4 bases, the J end lost 4 bases, and 14 bases lay between the germline ends. The CDR3: CASSSRGAVYNEQFF. Here the CDR3 DNA reads TGTGCCAGCAGCTCCCGGGGGGCGGTGTACAATGAGCAGTTCTTC.

The rearrangement uses TRBV4-2 and TRBJ2-2; TRBD2 matches at 8 bases. This CDR3 has 15 residues. V dropped 3 bases and J dropped 7; count of bases not matched to a gene: 7. CDR1 and CDR2 from the germline V gene are LGHNA and YNFKEQ. For the CDR3, the DNA is TGTGCCAGCAGCCACGGGACTAGTGAGAGCGGGGAGCTGTTTTTT. Translated, it gives CASSHGTSESGELFF.

The CDR3 loop reads CASRVQGGHTEAFF. The CDR3 bases are TGTGCCAGCAGGGTACAGGGGGGGCACACTGAAGCTTTCTTT. V usage is TRBV2 and J usage is TRBJ1-1, with TRBD1 matching over 8 bases. Germline values: CDR1 SNHLY, CDR2 FYNNEI. The length of the CDR3 is 14 residues. Losses at the gene ends were 6 bases for V and 3 bases for J; bases not matched to a gene: 6.

The J gene is TRBJ2-1, the V gene TRBV2, with D possibly being TRBD2 (6 bases). CDR3 length equals 13 residues. Germline CDR1 and CDR2: SNHLY and FYNNEI. V shed 3 bases and J shed 5 bases, with 8 bases lying between them. The CDR3 region is CASSETRHNEQFF. The CDR3 region has the DNA TGTGCCAGCAGTGAGACTAGGCACAATGAGCAGTTCTTC.

The V and J genes are TRBV9 and TRBJ2-2; 9 bases line up with TRBD2. With V trimmed by 4 bases and J by 1 base, 5 bases remained unmatched. Germline CDR1 and CDR2: SGDLS and YYNGEE. CDR3 size: 16 residues. Here the CDR3 DNA reads TGTGCCAGCAGCATGACGACTAGCGGGAACACCGGGGAGCTGTTTTTT. Its protein product is CASSMTTSGNTGELFF.

The CDR3: CASSRDRGLDTQYF. DNA for the CDR3: TGTGCCAGCTCCCGAGACAGGGGTTTAGATACGCAGTATTTT. This chain connects TRBV2 to TRBJ2-3; 8 nucleotides line up with TRBD1. The trim removed 8 bases at V and 5 bases at J, leaving 9 bases unmatched. There are 14 residues in the CDR3. The V gene's germline CDR1 is SNHLY and CDR2 FYNNEI.

The V call is TRBV19, the J call TRBJ2-7; 10 bases align to TRBD2. The CDR3 consists of 15 residues. V gave up 1 base and J gave up 2 bases; unmatched junction bases: 2. Per the germline V gene, CDR1 is LNHDA and CDR2 is SQIVND (reference sequence). The CDR3 spells CASSIVTSGAYEQYF. CDR3 DNA: TGTGCCAGTAGTATAGTTACTAGCGGGGCCTACGAGCAGTACTTC.

The chain has TRBV7-8 and TRBJ1-5; TRBD1 matches at 9 bases. V lost 3 bases, J lost 3 bases, and 6 bases stayed unmatched. The CDR3 contains 16 residues. CDR1 SGHVS and CDR2 FQNEAQ come from the germline V gene. CDR3 sequence reads: CASSFLDRGANQPQHF. CDR3 in DNA: TGTGCCAGCAGCTTTTTGGACAGGGGCGCCAATCAGCCCCAGCATTTT.

The chain has TRBV7-8 and TRBJ1-2, with 12 bases lining up with TRBD1. V lost 4 bases and J lost 5; bases outside the gene matches: 5. Germline V CDR1 and CDR2: SGHVS, FQNEAQ. This CDR3 has 15 residues. The CDR3 region has the DNA TGTGCCAGCAGCTCCGGGACAGGGGGCGGATATGGCTACACCTTC. This gives the protein CASSSGTGGGYGYTF.

In the case of this clone: Germline is not matched at one junction end, which may reflect a read error. V usage is TRBV9 and J usage is TRBJ2-5; possible D gene TRBD2, 5 bases. The CDR3 consists of 13 residues. The V gene's germline CDR1 is SGDLS and CDR2 YYNGEE. As DNA, the CDR3 is TGTGCCAGCAGTGTAGAGGGCCGGGGGACCCAGTACTTC. Translating gives CASSVEGRGTQYF.

The chain uses TRBV11-2 and TRBJ2-5, with 8 bases that match TRBD2. V lost 0 bases to trimming and J lost 4 bases; unmatched junction nucleotides: 4. Germline V lookup: CDR1 SGHAT, CDR2 FQNNGV. This CDR3 is built from 15 residues. In nucleotides, the CDR3 is TGTGCCAGCAGCTTAGATCGGGGGGGAAGAGAGACCCAGTACTTC. Protein: CASSLDRGGRETQYF.

Concerning this clone itself: The same CDR3 can be traced to other DNA sequences in this sample. V usage is TRBV28 and J usage is TRBJ2-7; D uncertain. With 2 bases removed from V and 3 bases from J, the gap between germline ends came to 8 bases. The CDR3 consists of 13 residues. Germline CDR1 reads MDHEN; CDR2 reads SYDVKM. CDR3 nucleotides: TGTGCCAGCAGTTTAGGGCTCTACTACGAGCAGTACTTC. Amino acids: CASSLGLYYEQYF.

This rearrangement joins TRBV9 to TRBJ2-6; D not resolved. V shed 0 bases and J shed 0 bases, with 7 bases lying between them. This CDR3 has 16 residues. Germline V gene lookup returns CDR1 SGDLS and CDR2 YYNGEE. The CDR3 reads CASSVAGNSGANVLTF. CDR3 in DNA: TGTGCCAGCAGCGTAGCAGGAAACTCTGGGGCCAACGTCCTGACTTTC.

This chain joins TRBV23-1 and TRBJ2-1; 9 bases fit TRBD2. TRBV23-1 is recorded as an ORF, its role being uncertain. V shed 1 base and J 0 bases; nucleotides not matched to a gene: 10. This CDR3 spans 19 amino acids. The CDR3 coding sequence is TGCGCCAGCAGTCAATTCGGTAGCGGGGGCCCTAGCTCCTACAATGAGCAGTTCTTC. This encodes CASSQFGSGGPSSYNEQFF.

This clone was recorded once. V usage is TRBV4-1 and J usage is TRBJ2-4, with D possibly matching TRBD2 (6 bases). CDR3 length: 17 amino acids. CDR1 and CDR2 from the germline V gene are MGHRA and YSYEKL. Between the trimmed V and J ends, which lost 1 base and 0 bases, there was a span of 13 bases. The CDR3 sequence: CASSQAALALAKNIQYF. For the CDR3, the DNA is TGCGCCAGCAGCCAAGCGGCCCTAGCGCTAGCCAAAAACATTCAGTACTTC.

CDR3 loop: CASSLGGTGGLYEQYF. In DNA, the CDR3 is TGCGCCAGCAGCTTGGGGGGGACAGGGGGTCTCTACGAGCAGTACTTC. The rearrangement joins TRBV5-1 to TRBJ2-7; 11 nucleotides line up with TRBD1. Germline assignment: CDR1 SGHRS and CDR2 YFSETQ. V lost 0 bases to trimming and J lost 3 bases; unmatched junction nucleotides: 5. This CDR3 has 16 amino acids.

This sequence joins TRBV10-3 and TRBJ1-1; possibly TRBD1 for D (6 bases). The CDR3 contains 16 residues. Germline V CDR1 and CDR2: ENHRY, SYGVKD. V shed 5 bases and J shed 0 bases, with 16 bases lying between them. CDR3 loop: CAISQNSGTLNTEAFF. The CDR3 DNA reads TGTGCCATCAGTCAAAATTCCGGGACACTGAACACTGAAGCTTTCTTT.

J is TRBJ2-7 and V is TRBV7-4, with a possible D match to TRBD1 (6 bases). The germline V gene encodes CDR1 SGHVT and CDR2 SQSDAQ. CDR3 size: 16 residues. Trimming took off 8 bases at V and 3 bases at J, with 23 bases between the two ends. The CDR3 DNA reads TGTGCCAGCCCGAGGGGACCGGGACAATGGGACTACGAGCAGTACTTC. It is translated as CASPRGPGQWDYEQYF.

This clone was counted a single time. This sequence joins TRBV4-2 and TRBJ2-7, with 7 bases aligning to TRBD2. V lost 1 base and J lost 3; bases outside the gene matches: 9. The CDR3 covers 16 residues. Germline V gives CDR1 LGHNA, CDR2 YNFKEQ. CDR3 residues: CASSQGTGGGSYEQYF. As DNA, the CDR3 is TGTGCCAGCAGCCAAGGGACGGGGGGTGGTAGCTACGAGCAGTACTTC.

The chain links TRBV11-1 to TRBJ1-1; a possible D gene is TRBD1 (6 bases). CDR3 length: 13 amino acids. Germline assignment: CDR1 SGHAT and CDR2 FQDESV (reference sequence). V was cut by 5 bases and J by 4 bases, with 11 bases left in between. The CDR3 region is CASSAQGSTEAFF. In nucleotides, the CDR3 is TGTGCCAGCAGCGCACAGGGCTCCACTGAAGCTTTCTTT.

V is TRBV5-4 and J is TRBJ2-2, with D perhaps TRBD1 (5 bases). The CDR3 is made up of 16 amino acids. CDR1 is SGHNT, CDR2 YYREEE, per germline (reference sequence). Trimming stripped 0 bases from V and 6 bases from J, with 15 bases between. The CDR3 sequence: CASSLARIGAAGELFF. The DNA for the CDR3 is TGTGCCAGCAGCTTGGCCCGGATTGGGGCCGCCGGGGAGCTGTTTTTT.

The chain uses TRBV7-2 and TRBJ2-1; D is possibly TRBD2 (5 bases). Germline CDR1 is SGHTA and CDR2 is FQGNSA. V shed 4 bases and J shed 2 bases, with 18 bases lying between them. This CDR3 comprises 17 residues. The CDR3 protein is CASSSNLLAGPYNEQFF. The CDR3 DNA reads as TGTGCCAGCAGCTCCAACCTACTCGCGGGTCCCTACAATGAGCAGTTCTTC.

The genes are TRBV10-3 and TRBJ1-5; the match to TRBD1 covers 11 bases. The V gene end was trimmed by 2 bases and the J gene end by 7 bases; junction bases not matched to a gene: 7. The CDR3 is made up of 16 amino acids. Per germline, CDR1 ENHRY and CDR2 SYGVKD. This CDR3 is CAISEPRTGGTQPQHF. As DNA, the CDR3 is TGTGCCATCAGTGAGCCTCGGACAGGGGGCACCCAGCCCCAGCATTTT.

This rearrangement joins TRBV11-2 to TRBJ2-7, with TRBD1 identical over 8 bases. The CDR3 is made up of 15 amino acids. Looked up from germline, CDR1 is SGHAT and CDR2 is FQNNGV. With 5 bases clipped from V and 4 bases from J, the junction kept 10 bases outside the gene matches. The CDR3 sequence is CASSLGAGGEYEQYF. DNA for the CDR3: TGTGCCAGCAGCCTAGGGGCAGGGGGCGAGTACGAGCAGTACTTC.

V gene TRBV4-3 combines with J gene TRBJ1-5; D ambiguous. Trimming took 1 base from V and 4 from J, leaving 8 bases between them. CDR3 length: 14 residues. The V gene's germline CDR1 is LGHNA and CDR2 YSLEER. The CDR3 protein is CASSQGADNQPQHF. Here the CDR3 DNA reads TGCGCCAGCAGCCAAGGGGCAGATAATCAGCCCCAGCATTTT.